The TCR beta chain under discussion was sequenced for a study of blood T cell repertoires in COVID-19 (dated by TCRdb to 2019 to 2021). Background on the whole study: Samples from collaborators originated in the United States, Italy and Spain and spanned both the acute and convalescent phases of COVID-19. The repertoires were released in a freely available public database intended as a resource for research on the immune response to SARS-CoV-2. A de-identified subject ID, COVID-19 status, age in years and sex were almost always included in the sample metadata. The material from the prospective study consisted of cDNA or gDNA derived from T cells, B-cell-depleted T cells, or PBMCs. The samples were drawn from two sources: the first 160 participants of the ongoing ImmuneRACE study, and over 950 subjects contributed by 6 global collaborators. Where available, HLA class I and class II types were taken from metadata supplied by the sample provider and were not determined by assay-based typing. The dataset comprised deeply sampled blood TCRbeta repertoires from subjects exposed to, actively infected with, or recovered from COVID-19. Paper-wide results and their limitations: The quantity of clinical and demographic metadata differed by source and by participant and was supplied without curation.

The germline V gene encodes CDR1 MRHNA and CDR2 SNTAGT. The CDR3 spans 10 residues, from the cysteine through the phenylalanine. The DNA shown is the 30-base CDR3, in frame from base 1. V is pared back by 11 bases and J by 4 bases, with 6 bases lying between the germline termini. TCRbeta CDR3 regions were amplified from genomic DNA using the immunoSEQ Assay, a bias-controlled multiplex PCR. Per the original workflow: The number of nucleated cells in each sample was estimated from the amplification of reference gene primers within the assay. To quantify the absolute abundance of each unique TCRbeta CDR3 rearrangement, sequence reads were collapsed and filtered. For each sample, productive Simpson clonality was calculated as the square root of Simpson's diversity index across productive rearrangements. Entries here come from immuneACCESS through TCRdb and include only in-frame sequences with V and J called. Some clones fail to appear in such tables; in the studies checked, an unresolved V gene covers under half of the shortfall, and the cause of the remainder is unknown. For V, J and clone size, that table is used; D and trimming come from the DNA. Here the sample has around 120,000 clones; 78% occur a single time. The ten most abundant clones make up about 2.1% of the sample.

Points on this clone: Which antigen it targets is not known. Base qualities were left out, and no much larger clone turns up one base away.

The collaborating institutions used their own protocols to collect whole blood in K2EDTA tubes. For TCRbeta analysis, collaborators shipped samples as frozen whole blood, isolated PBMCs, or DNA extracted from either of those sample types. Sequencing was performed on peripheral blood. The receptor comes from a man aged 65 to 85 with acute or convalescent COVID-19. The rearranged chain carries TRBV6-4 and TRBJ1-5; a tentative D call is TRBD1 (5 bases match). The DNA reads TGTGCCGGGGCTAATCAGCCCCAGCATTTT. Its translation reads: CAGANQPQHF.